The 13 T cell receptor beta chains below were found in one sample sequenced in a study of cytotoxic CD8 clonotypes in ibrutinib-treated CLL. Measured with immunoSEQ multiplex PCR; TCRdb has only the in-frame clones, and not every one. The sample holds over 75,000 clones, roughly 80% seen once. The sequencing used PBMCs, collected after 12 months of ibrutinib treatment. Receptor source: a human donor with chronic lymphocytic leukemia.

The V call is TRBV11-3, the J call TRBJ2-7; D is perhaps TRBD2 (6 bases). The V end lost 3 bases, the J end lost 4 bases, and 13 bases lay between the germline ends. From germline, CDR1 is SGHNT and CDR2 YENEEA. The CDR3 runs to 14 residues. For the CDR3, the DNA is TGTGCCAGCAGCTTCGGGACTCAACTTTACGAGCAGTACTTC. Translated, it gives CASSFGTQLYEQYF.

V is TRBV7-2 and J is TRBJ1-1; D unresolved. In germline, CDR1 is SGHTA, CDR2 FQGNSA. The CDR3 runs 13 residues. Trimming left V 3 bases short and J 1 base short, with 6 bases between. CDR3 sequence: CASSLGANTEAFF. CDR3 sequence (DNA): TGTGCCAGCAGCTTGGGAGCGAACACTGAAGCTTTCTTT.

V usage is TRBV2 and J usage is TRBJ1-1; 7 bases line up with TRBD1. Germline V gene data show CDR1 as SNHLY and CDR2 as FYNNEI. The CDR3 is 13 amino acids. V shed 7 bases, J shed 6 bases, and the junction held 8 bases outside the gene matches. This CDR3 reads CASTGTEYAEAFF. In DNA, the CDR3 is TGTGCCAGCACCGGGACAGAGTACGCTGAAGCTTTCTTT.

V gene TRBV10-3 combines with J gene TRBJ2-3; TRBD2 aligns across 10 bases. Germline CDR1 is ENHRY and CDR2 is SYGVKD. The CDR3 is 15 amino acids. The junction had 3 bases not matched to a gene; V was cut back by 5 bases and J by 1 base. The CDR3 sequence is CAISSGLAGTDTQYF. CDR3 in DNA: TGTGCCATCAGTTCAGGACTAGCGGGCACAGATACGCAGTATTTT.

This clone was observed a handful of times. This chain links TRBV18 with TRBJ1-5, with a tentative D call TRBD1 (6 bases). Germline loops: CDR1 KGHSH, CDR2 LQKENI. V was clipped by 8 bases and J by 11 bases, with 19 bases between them. The CDR3 runs to 13 residues. The CDR3 DNA reads TGTGCCAGCGACAACACAGGGCTCGGGGCCCAGCATTTT. It encodes CASDNTGLGAQHF.

V usage is TRBV28 and J usage is TRBJ1-5, with D perhaps TRBD1 (5 bases). Germline lookup yields CDR1 MDHEN and CDR2 SYDVKM. The CDR3 totals 14 residues. V was clipped by 5 bases and J by 6 bases, with 14 bases between them. CDR3 sequence reads: CASSDGTPGQPQHF. The CDR3 DNA sequence: TGTGCCAGCAGTGATGGGACCCCCGGTCAGCCCCAGCATTTT.

The J gene is TRBJ2-5, the V gene TRBV19; D call uncertain. The CDR3 extends over 15 amino acids. Germline V gives CDR1 LNHDA, CDR2 SQIVND (reference sequence). V lost 6 bases to trimming and J lost 4 bases, with 18 bases between them. Here the CDR3 reads CASSSPWGGRETQYF. The CDR3 bases are TGTGCCAGTAGCTCACCCTGGGGTGGACGAGAGACCCAGTACTTC. Complete variable domain (other parts from reference TRBV19 and TRBJ2-5): DGGITQSPKYLFRKEGQNVTLSCEQNLNHDAMYWYRQDPGQGLRLIYYSQIVNDFQKGDIAEGYSVSREKKESFPLTVTSAQKNPTAFYLCASSSPWGGRETQYFGPGTRLLVL.

This chain connects TRBV5-1 to TRBJ2-5; D gene ambiguous. The CDR3 sequence is 16 residues long. The germline gives CDR1 SGHRS, CDR2 YFSETQ. The ends were cut back, 1 base at V and 1 base at J, with 14 bases in the middle. The CDR3 nucleotides read TGCGCCAGCAGCTTGTACCCGAACGAAGGCCAAGAGACCCAGTACTTC. This gives the protein CASSLYPNEGQETQYF.

This chain links TRBV19 with TRBJ1-3; D might be TRBD1 (6 bases). The CDR3 is 14 residues long. Germline CDR1 is LNHDA and CDR2 is SQIVND (reference sequence). V was clipped by 9 bases and J by 2 bases, with 14 bases between them. The chain's CDR3 is CASSQGETGNTIYF. CDR3 DNA: TGTGCCAGCTCACAGGGTGAAACTGGAAACACCATATATTTT.

This chain connects TRBV6-6 to TRBJ2-7, with 7 bases identical to TRBD1. The CDR3 contains 14 residues. Looked up from germline, CDR1 is MNHNY and CDR2 is SVGAGI (reference sequence). Trimming cost V 4 bases and J 2 bases; bases outside gene matches: 5. The CDR3 loop is CASSSRQGAYEQYF. CDR3 nucleotide sequence: TGTGCCAGCAGTTCCCGACAGGGAGCCTACGAGCAGTACTTC.

The chain has TRBV6-6 and TRBJ1-5; 7 nucleotides line up with TRBD1. Losses at the gene ends were 7 bases for V and 5 bases for J; bases not matched to a gene: 14. The CDR3 extends over 16 amino acids. Germline CDR1 reads MNHNY; CDR2 reads SVGAGI (reference sequence). CDR3 nucleotide sequence: TGTGCCAGCACTTATCCGGGAGGGGGCTCCGATCAGCCCCAGCATTTT. Translation gives CASTYPGGGSDQPQHF.

The J gene is TRBJ2-1, the V gene TRBV15; D remains ambiguous. The V gene lost 8 bases and the J gene lost 9 bases, with 14 bases spanning the gap. The germline CDR1 and CDR2 sequences are LNHNV and YYDKDF (reference sequence). CDR3 length: 12 residues. The CDR3 DNA is TGTGCCACCTCCCCGAGCCTCGTTGAGCAGTTCTTC. It encodes CATSPSLVEQFF.

J is TRBJ2-2 and V is TRBV11-3; D uncertain. The CDR3 extends over 16 amino acids. The germline gives CDR1 SGHNT, CDR2 YENEEA. V shed 1 base and J shed 1 base, with 10 bases lying between them. The CDR3 here is CASSLGMGRNTGELFF. CDR3 DNA: TGTGCCAGCAGCTTAGGGATGGGTAGGAACACCGGGGAGCTGTTTTTT.